Listed below are T cell receptor beta chains from one sample, sequenced in a study of blood T cell repertoires in COVID-19. Sequencing was performed with immunoSEQ multiplex PCR; in TCRdb, only in-frame clones are kept and a portion is missing. The sample records about 17,000 clones, around 87% being singletons. Sequencing input: peripheral blood. The receptors derive from a man between 50 and 59 years old with active COVID-19. Each CDR3 is given with its conserved first and last residue. A D gene is named only where the DNA matches it firmly. Size is omitted from some rows. Given values are once, few, many or a class for expanded clones.

>.|TRBJ1-1|.|TRBV7-9
TGTGCCAGCAGCTTCGGCCAGGGCAGAGGCACTGAAGCTTTCTTT
CASSFGQGRGTEAFF
>.|TRBJ1-6|.|TRBV6-5
TGTGCCAGCAGTTACTCGAACAGTGATAATTCACCCCTCCACTTT
CASSYSNSDNSPLHF
>.|TRBJ1-3|once|TRBV7-2
TGTGCCAGCAGCTCCCAGGGGAGTGCTGGAAACACCATATATTTT
CASSSQGSAGNTIYF
>TRBD2|TRBJ2-3|.|TRBV14
TGTGCCAGCAGCCTAGGGATAGGACTAGCGGTTCATTTGGTCGATACGCAGTATTTT
CASSLGIGLAVHLVDTQYF
>.|TRBJ2-3|.|TRBV14
TGTGCCAGCAGCCAAGAATTTGGCCCTAGCACAGATACGCAGTATTTT
CASSQEFGPSTDTQYF
>TRBD2|TRBJ2-3|.|TRBV19
TGTGCCAGTAGCCCGGGGGGACCACACACAGATACGCAGTATTTT
CASSPGGPHTDTQYF
>TRBD1|TRBJ2-1|.|TRBV5-1
TGCGCCAGCAGCTCACAGGGGTTCAATGAGCAGTTCTTC
CASSSQGFNEQFF
>.|TRBJ1-2|.|TRBV6-5
TGTGCCAGCAGTTCGGTCGTCATGGGAGTCAACTATGGCTACACCTTC
CASSSVVMGVNYGYTF
>.|TRBJ1-5|few|TRBV2
TGTGCCAGCAGTGAATCGGGGGGTATACAGCCCCAGCATTTT
CASSESGGIQPQHF
>TRBD2|TRBJ2-5|.|TRBV5-4
TGTGCCAGCGGGACTAGCGGGGAGACCCAGTACTTC
CASGTSGETQYF
>.|TRBJ2-4|.|TRBV30
TGTGCCTGGAGTATAAAAGCCAAAAACATTCAGTACTTC
CAWSIKAKNIQYF
>TRBD2|TRBJ2-4|.|TRBV4-3
TGCGCCAGCAGTCCCGATGGTAGCGGGAGGGGAGGAACCAAAAACATTCAGTACTTC
CASSPDGSGRGGTKNIQYF
>.|TRBJ1-5|.|TRBV28
TGTGCCAGCAGTTTATCGGCTCAGGGAGGTCAGCCCCAGCATTTT
CASSLSAQGGQPQHF
>TRBD1|TRBJ2-5|.|TRBV6-2/TRBV6-3
TGTGCCAGCAGTGCCCAGACAGGGGCGGAGACCCAGTACTTC
CASSAQTGAETQYF
>.|TRBJ2-3|.|TRBV3-1/TRBV3-2
TGTGCCAGCAGCCAAGTATACAGGGCCGATACGCAGTATTTT
CASSQVYRADTQYF
>TRBD1|TRBJ1-2|.|TRBV7-9
TGTGCCAGCAGCACGAGGTCGGGACAGGGCTTCCCTTCCTTC
CASSTRSGQGFPSF
>.|TRBJ2-3|.|TRBV9
TGTGCCAGCAGCGACCACCGAGCCACAGATACGCAGTATTTT
CASSDHRATDTQYF
>.|TRBJ2-3|.|TRBV28
TGTGCCAGCAGTTCCCCCGCCGAGGGCACAGATACGCAGTATTTT
CASSSPAEGTDTQYF
>TRBD1|TRBJ2-1|.|TRBV7-3
TGTGCCAGCAGCTTAACCGGGACAGGGAGGAATGAGCAGTTCTTC
CASSLTGTGRNEQFF
>TRBD2|TRBJ2-2|.|TRBV5-1
TGCGCCAGCAGCCCGGGGGGACTAGCGGGAGGAACCGGGGAGCTGTTTTTT
CASSPGGLAGGTGELFF
>.|TRBJ1-3|.|TRBV4-3
TGCGCCAGCAGCCATCAACAGGCGAGCTCTGGAAACACCATATATTTT
CASSHQQASSGNTIYF
>TRBD1|TRBJ2-5|.|TRBV9
TGTGCCAGCAGCGTAGAAGGGGGCTCGGAGACCCAGTACTTC
CASSVEGGSETQYF